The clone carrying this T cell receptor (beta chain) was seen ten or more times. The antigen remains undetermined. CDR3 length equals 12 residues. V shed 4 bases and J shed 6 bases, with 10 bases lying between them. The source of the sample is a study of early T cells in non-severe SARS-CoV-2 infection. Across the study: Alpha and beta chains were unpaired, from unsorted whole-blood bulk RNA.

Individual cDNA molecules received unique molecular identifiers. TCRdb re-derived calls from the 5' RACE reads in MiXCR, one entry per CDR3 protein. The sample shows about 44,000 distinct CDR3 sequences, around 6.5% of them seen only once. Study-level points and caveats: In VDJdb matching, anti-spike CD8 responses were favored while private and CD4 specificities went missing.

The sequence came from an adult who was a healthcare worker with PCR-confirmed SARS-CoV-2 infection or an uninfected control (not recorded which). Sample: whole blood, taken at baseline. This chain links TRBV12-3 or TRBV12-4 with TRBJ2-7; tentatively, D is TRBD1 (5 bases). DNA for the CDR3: TGTGCCAGCAGTTCTCAGGGTCCCGAGCAGTACTTC. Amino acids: CASSSQGPEQYF.